The rows below give T cell receptor beta chains drawn from one sample of a study of early T cells in non-severe SARS-CoV-2 infection. TCRdb fed the 5' RACE reads into MiXCR, producing one record per CDR3 protein. The data contain nearly 110,000 distinct CDR3 sequences, approximately 10% of them seen just once; the ten biggest clones take up about 7.6%. Sequencing was carried out using whole blood. These receptors originate from an adult who was a healthcare worker with PCR-confirmed SARS-CoV-2 infection or an uninfected control (not recorded which). Both conserved end residues are part of each CDR3. A D gene is named only where the DNA matches it firmly. Rows may omit the clone size; those that give it use once, few, many or a size class.

V gene,clone size,D gene,J gene,CDR3 protein,CDR3 DNA
TRBV12-3/TRBV12-4,many,TRBD2,TRBJ2-3,CASSPGTSGRYF,TGTGCCAGCAGTCCCGGGACTAGCGGGAGGTATTTT
TRBV14,few,TRBD1,TRBJ2-7,CASSQGYLSRQGYEQYF,TGTGCCAGCAGCCAAGGGTATCTTTCCCGACAGGGCTACGAGCAGTACTTC
TRBV27,NA,NA,TRBJ2-1,CASSWEKGSYNEQFF,TGTGCCAGCAGTTGGGAAAAGGGCTCCTACAATGAGCAGTTCTTC
TRBV14,NA,TRBD1,TRBJ2-3,CASSQGGQGIFTDTQYF,TGTGCCAGCAGCCAAGGAGGACAGGGGATCTTCACAGATACGCAGTATTTT
TRBV28,many,TRBD1,TRBJ2-7,CASSSHDRVRGQYF,TGTGCCAGCAGTTCCCACGACAGGGTTCGTGGGCAGTACTTC
TRBV30,many,NA,TRBJ2-2,CAWSAASTGELFF,TGTGCCTGGAGTGCTGCTAGCACCGGGGAGCTGTTTTTT
TRBV11-3,NA,NA,TRBJ1-1,CASSLDRDTEVFF,TGTGCCAGCAGCTTAGACAGGGACACTGAAGTTTTCTTT
TRBV29-1,few,NA,TRBJ2-7,CSVANRHYEQYF,TGCAGCGTTGCCAACAGACACTACGAGCAGTACTTC
TRBV7-9,many,NA,TRBJ1-1,CASSLSGAEAFF,TGTGCCAGCAGCTTATCGGGCGCCGAAGCTTTCTTT
TRBV20-1,few,NA,TRBJ2-1,CSARWASQGAGNEQFF,TGCAGTGCTAGGTGGGCGAGTCAAGGAGCGGGCAATGAGCAGTTCTTC
TRBV7-2,many,NA,TRBJ1-4,CASSFQGPIATNEKLFF,TGTGCCAGCAGCTTCCAGGGCCCCATTGCAACTAATGAAAAACTGTTTTTT
TRBV7-9,NA,NA,TRBJ2-5,CASSGGSRETQYF,TGTGCCAGCAGCGGTGGTAGCAGGGAGACCCAGTACTTC
TRBV2,few,NA,TRBJ2-1,CASRADAAYEQFF,TGTGCCAGCAGGGCAGACGCAGCCTATGAGCAGTTCTTC
TRBV5-3,NA,TRBD1,TRBJ2-7,CARSRNLTGVEQYF,TGTGCCAGAAGCCGAAATCTTACAGGGGTCGAGCAGTACTTC
TRBV18,many,NA,TRBJ2-7,CASSPSLGEQYF,TGTGCCAGCTCGCCCTCCCTCGGCGAGCAGTACTTC
TRBV7-9,NA,NA,TRBJ2-5,CASSWALETQYF,TGTGCCAGCAGTTGGGCCCTGGAGACCCAGTACTTC
TRBV4-3,many,NA,TRBJ2-7,CASSPVSGAPYEQYF,TGCGCCAGCAGCCCGGTGTCGGGGGCCCCCTACGAGCAGTACTTC
TRBV7-9,few,TRBD1,TRBJ2-1,CASSGGTGGYEQFF,TGTGCCAGCAGCGGCGGGACAGGAGGGTATGAGCAGTTCTTC
TRBV5-8,many,NA,TRBJ2-3,CASSLGAGDTQYF,TGTGCCAGCAGCTTGGGAGCAGGAGATACGCAGTATTTT
TRBV20-1,many,TRBD1,TRBJ2-7,CSGPTGTGGREQYF,TGCAGTGGCCCCACTGGGACAGGTGGCCGCGAGCAGTACTTC
TRBV12-3/TRBV12-4,few,NA,TRBJ2-2,CASSPSDTNTGELFF,TGTGCCAGCAGCCCCTCGGACACGAACACCGGGGAGCTGTTTTTT
TRBV20-1,few,NA,TRBJ1-2,CSAGILYTF,TGCAGTGCCGGGATCCTCTACACCTTC
TRBV28,many,NA,TRBJ2-3,CASSLFWEADTQYF,TGTGCCAGCAGTTTATTCTGGGAAGCCGATACGCAGTATTTT
TRBV6-4,NA,TRBD2,TRBJ2-1,CASSDSSGGATEQFF,TGTGCCAGCAGTGACTCTAGCGGGGGGGCCACTGAGCAGTTCTTC
TRBV30,few,NA,TRBJ2-7,CAWSGGTYEQYF,TGTGCCTGGAGCGGCGGTACCTACGAGCAGTACTTC
TRBV6-6,many,NA,TRBJ1-5,CASNREVNQPQHF,TGTGCCAGCAATCGGGAGGTCAATCAGCCCCAGCATTTT
TRBV7-2,many,NA,TRBJ2-2,CASSLAEGSTGELFF,TGTGCCAGCAGCTTGGCGGAGGGGAGCACCGGGGAGCTGTTTTTT
TRBV6-5,NA,NA,TRBJ2-3,CASWAIGGDTQYF,TGTGCCAGCTGGGCGATAGGGGGGGATACGCAGTATTTT
TRBV28,NA,TRBD1,TRBJ1-1,CASSPPDRVREAFF,TGTGCCAGCAGTCCTCCGGACAGGGTTCGTGAAGCTTTCTTT
TRBV5-1,NA,TRBD1,TRBJ1-6,CASSGDSSYNSPLHF,TGCGCCAGCAGCGGGGACAGCTCCTATAATTCACCCCTCCACTTT
TRBV6-5,many,NA,TRBJ2-2,CASSYKRVGVAGELFF,TGTGCCAGCAGTTATAAAAGGGTGGGAGTGGCCGGGGAGCTGTTTTTT
TRBV11-2,many,NA,TRBJ2-3,CASSLRRGREADTQYF,TGTGCCAGCAGCTTAAGAAGAGGCAGGGAGGCAGATACGCAGTATTTT
TRBV7-2,many,TRBD2,TRBJ2-3,CASSLLAGGRTDTQYF,TGTGCCAGCAGCTTACTAGCGGGAGGGCGAACAGATACGCAGTATTTT
TRBV24-1,NA,NA,TRBJ2-5,CATSDLSGETQYF,TGTGCCACCAGTGATTTGTCCGGAGAGACCCAGTACTTC
TRBV18,many,NA,TRBJ2-2,CASSPPGGELFF,TGTGCCAGCTCACCACCGGGCGGGGAGCTGTTTTTT
TRBV5-4,few,NA,TRBJ2-5,CASSGRRGQETQYF,TGTGCCAGCAGCGGCCGGAGAGGACAAGAGACCCAGTACTTC
TRBV30,few,NA,TRBJ1-5,CALPPGSNQPQHF,TGTGCCCTTCCCCCAGGGAGCAATCAGCCCCAGCATTTT
TRBV28,many,NA,TRBJ2-7,CASKVISGPSEQYF,TGTGCCAGTAAGGTAATCAGTGGTCCCTCCGAGCAGTACTTC
TRBV7-9,many,TRBD2,TRBJ2-1,CASSFSAGAFFF,TGTGCCAGCAGCTTCTCAGCGGGAGCTTTCTTCTTC
TRBV28,many,TRBD1,TRBJ1-5,CASNNGQGNQPQHF,TGTGCCAGCAATAACGGACAGGGAAATCAGCCCCAGCATTTT
TRBV7-2,many,NA,TRBJ2-3,CASSHGTGNEYNTQYF,TGTGCCAGCAGCCACGGGACGGGCAACGAGTATAATACGCAGTATTTT
TRBV7-9,few,NA,TRBJ2-6,CASSLEQGTVLTF,TGTGCCAGCAGCTTAGAACAGGGCACCGTCCTGACTTTC
TRBV6-2/TRBV6-3,many,NA,TRBJ2-1,CASSYLGSGNEQFF,TGTGCCAGCAGTTACCTGGGTAGCGGCAATGAGCAGTTCTTC
TRBV7-3,many,TRBD2,TRBJ2-1,CASSSLAGGNEQFF,TGTGCCAGCAGCTCACTAGCGGGAGGCAATGAGCAGTTCTTC
TRBV19,many,NA,TRBJ2-2,CASKKSGGPGELFF,TGTGCCAGTAAGAAGAGTGGCGGGCCCGGGGAGCTGTTTTTT
TRBV28,NA,NA,TRBJ2-1,CASCPAGPTVGNEQFF,TGTGCCAGCTGCCCGGCCGGGCCAACGGTGGGAAATGAGCAGTTCTTC
TRBV2,NA,TRBD2,TRBJ2-5,CASRRTSGSGETQYF,TGTGCCAGCAGAAGGACTAGCGGGAGTGGAGAGACCCAGTACTTC
TRBV6-4,many,TRBD2,TRBJ2-2,CASSDSSREGTGELFF,TGTGCCAGCAGTGACTCGAGTCGGGAGGGCACCGGGGAGCTGTTTTTT
TRBV7-2,few,NA,TRBJ2-3,CASSLERSDTQYF,TGTGCCAGCAGCTTAGAGCGGTCAGATACGCAGTATTTT
TRBV10-2,many,TRBD2,TRBJ2-5,CASSATSGPQETQYF,TGCGCCAGCAGTGCTACTAGCGGGCCTCAAGAGACCCAGTACTTC
TRBV3-1,few,NA,TRBJ2-7,CASSQGQFSYEQYF,TGTGCCAGCAGCCAAGGGCAGTTCTCCTACGAGCAGTACTTC
TRBV10-1,many,NA,TRBJ2-1,CASSGAPRGGKNEQFF,TGCGCCAGCAGTGGGGCACCCCGGGGCGGTAAAAATGAGCAGTTCTTC
TRBV7-8,many,NA,TRBJ2-5,CASSDLLRRAGETQYF,TGTGCCAGCAGCGATCTCTTACGGAGGGCGGGCGAGACCCAGTACTTC
TRBV28,few,NA,TRBJ2-2,CASRTSTGELFF,TGTGCCAGCCGGACGAGCACCGGGGAGCTGTTTTTT
TRBV28,few,NA,TRBJ2-7,CASRLTSSEQYF,TGTGCCAGCAGGCTAACTAGCTCCGAGCAGTACTTC
TRBV12-3/TRBV12-4,once,TRBD1,TRBJ2-7,CASVGTGGYEQYF,TGTGCCAGCGTCGGGACAGGGGGCTACGAGCAGTACTTC
TRBV6-5,many,TRBD2,TRBJ2-2,CASSYELAGAGELFF,TGTGCCAGCAGTTATGAGCTAGCGGGGGCCGGGGAGCTGTTTTTT
TRBV10-3,NA,NA,TRBJ2-7,CAISATGNEQYF,TGTGCCATCAGCGCAACAGGTAACGAGCAGTACTTC
TRBV4-1,NA,TRBD2,TRBJ2-7,CASSQVVGGHYEQYF,TGCGCCAGCAGCCAAGTGGTGGGAGGGCACTACGAGCAGTACTTC